The 16 T cell receptor beta chains below were found in one sample sequenced in a study of technical replicates of blood from a few donors. Sequencing was performed with immunoSEQ multiplex PCR; in TCRdb, only in-frame clones are kept and a portion is missing. The sample includes approximately 59,000 clones, more than 75% of them seen just once. Sequencing was done on a sample of PBMCs. The receptors originated from a human donor in good health. Some clones in this sample may be carry-over from other donors' samples.

The chain couples TRBV7-2 to TRBJ2-7, with TRBD2 matching 8 bases. The germline CDR1 and CDR2 sequences are SGHTA and FQGNSA. CDR3 length: 15 amino acids. The V and J ends lost 5 bases and 3 bases, in that order; junction bases with no gene match: 9. CDR3 nucleotide sequence: TGTGCCAGCAGCGAGAAAAGCGGGAGTTTCTACGAGCAGTACTTC. Protein product: CASSEKSGSFYEQYF.

The chain employs TRBV27 and TRBJ1-1, with D possibly matching TRBD1 (6 bases). The CDR3 runs 14 residues. Germline V gene lookup returns CDR1 MNHEY and CDR2 SMNVEV (reference sequence). V gave up 4 bases and J gave up 0 bases, with 9 bases separating them. As DNA, the CDR3 is TGTGCCAGCAGTTCAGGGGTTTTGAACACTGAAGCTTTCTTT. Amino acids: CASSSGVLNTEAFF.

The V and J genes are TRBV15 and TRBJ2-7; 8 nucleotides match TRBD1. CDR1 is LNHNV and CDR2 is YYDKDF in the germline V gene (reference sequence). This CDR3 contains 14 residues. V dropped 1 base and J dropped 6; count of bases not matched to a gene: 5. CDR3 region: CATSRARTGPEQYF. The DNA for the CDR3 is TGTGCCACCAGCAGAGCCCGGACAGGGCCCGAGCAGTACTTC.

The J gene is TRBJ2-7, the V gene TRBV12-5; TRBD2 matches 12 bases. CDR1 and CDR2 (germline): LGHNT, FRNRAP. The ends lost 6 bases at V and 5 bases at J; junction bases unmatched: 5. This CDR3 is 14 amino acids long. DNA of the CDR3: TGTGCTAGTGGAAGACTAGCGGGGGTACACGAGCAGTACTTC. Translated, it gives CASGRLAGVHEQYF.

A few counts support this clone. The rearrangement links TRBV5-1 to TRBJ2-1; a possible D gene is TRBD2 (6 bases). The CDR3 runs to 14 residues. CDR1 SGHRS and CDR2 YFSETQ come from the germline V gene. The V end lost 1 base, the J end lost 6 bases, and 11 bases lay between the germline ends. In nucleotides, the CDR3 is TGCGCCAGCAGCTTGTCTGGGGGGTTCAATGAGCAGTTCTTC. Its protein is CASSLSGGFNEQFF.

The table lists this clone with a few counts. This chain connects TRBV6-5 to TRBJ1-1; 9 bases fit TRBD1. The CDR3 length is 15 residues. Per the germline V gene, CDR1 is MNHEY and CDR2 is SVGAGI. Unmatched junction bases numbered 6, after V lost 2 bases and J lost 5 bases. CDR3 sequence: CASSYGGQGWTEAFF. The CDR3 DNA follows: TGTGCCAGCAGTTACGGTGGACAGGGGTGGACTGAAGCTTTCTTT.

The rearrangement links TRBV19 to TRBJ2-7; D is possibly TRBD2 (6 bases). V lost 3 bases, J lost 0 bases, and 9 bases lay in between. Germline V gene sequence: CDR1 LNHDA, CDR2 SQIVND (reference sequence). The CDR3 length is 14 residues. The CDR3 sequence is CASSIGGTSYEQYF. Here the CDR3 DNA reads TGTGCCAGTAGTATCGGCGGGACCTCCTACGAGCAGTACTTC. Combining the CDR3 with reference TRBV19 and TRBJ2-7 gives the whole variable domain DGGITQSPKYLFRKEGQNVTLSCEQNLNHDAMYWYRQDPGQGLRLIYYSQIVNDFQKGDIAEGYSVSREKKESFPLTVTSAQKNPTAFYLCASSIGGTSYEQYFGPGTRLTVT.

This clone was seen just once. The V gene is TRBV6-5, the J gene TRBJ2-7; D perhaps matches TRBD2 (6 bases). V shed 6 bases and J shed 6 bases, with 12 bases lying between them. Germline CDR1 reads MNHEY; CDR2 reads SVGAGI. The CDR3 has 12 amino acids. CDR3 in amino acids: CASRTLTSEQYF. The DNA for the CDR3 is TGTGCCAGCAGGACCCTGACTAGCGAGCAGTACTTC.

V and J are TRBV4-2 and TRBJ2-7, with 10 bases that match TRBD2. V gave up 0 bases and J gave up 1 base; unmatched junction bases: 6. CDR3 size: 17 residues. Germline V gene data show CDR1 as LGHNA and CDR2 as YNFKEQ. CDR3 sequence: CASSQDSGAGGSYEQYF. The CDR3 bases are TGTGCCAGCAGCCAAGATTCGGGAGCGGGAGGGTCCTACGAGCAGTACTTC.

The V call is TRBV14, the J call TRBJ1-1; D may be TRBD1 (6 bases). CDR3 length: 12 amino acids. Germline V gives CDR1 SGHDN, CDR2 FVKESK. V was cut by 4 bases and J by 10 bases, with 13 bases left in between. The CDR3 region is CASSREGTLAFF. The CDR3 DNA is TGTGCCAGCAGCCGGGAGGGGACATTAGCTTTCTTT.

The chain carries TRBV11-2 and TRBJ1-2; possibly TRBD1 for D (6 bases). Trimming pared 1 base from V and 7 bases from J, leaving 13 bases between. The CDR3 is 14 amino acids. Germline V gene sequence: CDR1 SGHAT, CDR2 FQNNGV. The CDR3: CASSLAGQPSGYTF. CDR3 DNA: TGTGCCAGCAGCTTAGCTGGACAGCCATCTGGCTACACCTTC. Supplemented by reference TRBV11-2 and TRBJ1-2, the full variable domain reads EAGVAQSPRYKIIEKRQSVAFWCNPISGHATLYWYQQILGQGPKLLIQFQNNGVVDDSQLPKDRFSAERLKGVDSTLKIQPAKLEDSAVYLCASSLAGQPSGYTFGSGTRLTVV.

The rearrangement links TRBV7-2 to TRBJ2-5; 7 nucleotides agree with TRBD2. The germline CDR1 and CDR2 sequences are SGHTA and FQGNSA. The V segment lost 5 bases and the J segment 7 bases; nucleotides outside the gene matches: 10. The CDR3 has 14 residues. CDR3 sequence: CASSRDYAGGTQYF. The DNA of the CDR3 is TGTGCCAGCAGCCGGGACTACGCCGGTGGGACCCAGTACTTC. The full variable domain, completed using reference TRBV7-2 and TRBJ2-5, is GAGVSQSPSNKVTEKGKDVELRCDPISGHTALYWYRQSLGQGLEFLIYFQGNSAPDKSGLPSDRFSAERTGGSVSTLTIQRTQQEDSAVYLCASSRDYAGGTQYFGPGTRLLVL.

This rearrangement joins TRBV30 to TRBJ1-3; D not resolved. The germline V gene encodes CDR1 GTSNPN and CDR2 SVGIG (reference sequence). The CDR3 is 19 residues long. Trimming stripped 3 bases from V and 0 bases from J, with 24 bases between. The CDR3 sequence: CAWSPLLKRTSSSGNTIYF. DNA for the CDR3: TGTGCCTGGAGCCCCCTACTCAAACGCACTTCTTCCTCTGGAAACACCATATATTTT.

This clone was counted between two and nine times. The V and J genes are TRBV7-2 and TRBJ1-6, with D possibly being TRBD1 (5 bases). Germline loops: CDR1 SGHTA, CDR2 FQGNSA. V lost 1 base to trimming and J lost 7 bases, with 14 bases between them. This CDR3 has 16 amino acids. CDR3 region: CASSLGRLAGNSPLHF. Written as DNA, the CDR3 is TGTGCCAGCAGCTTAGGTAGGCTTGCAGGGAATTCACCCCTCCACTTT.

The genes are TRBV7-9 and TRBJ2-3, with a tentative D call TRBD2 (5 bases). This CDR3 is built from 15 residues. V lost 8 bases to trimming and J lost 2 bases, with 17 bases between them. CDR1 and CDR2 (germline): SEHNR, FQNEAQ (reference sequence). The CDR3 here is CASGTRADPTDTQYF. The CDR3 DNA reads as TGTGCCAGCGGTACGAGGGCAGACCCCACAGATACGCAGTATTTT.

The V gene is TRBV7-9, the J gene TRBJ1-2; possible D gene TRBD1, 5 bases. CDR1 is SEHNR, CDR2 FQNEAQ, per germline (reference sequence). Trimming took off 8 bases at V and 1 base at J, with 20 bases between the two ends. The CDR3 is made up of 16 amino acids. The CDR3, as DNA: TGTGCCAGCGGCCGTAGCGGTTGGGGGTTTAACTATGGCTACACCTTC. This gives the protein CASGRSGWGFNYGYTF. The whole variable domain, filled in from reference TRBV7-9 and TRBJ1-2, reads DTGVSQNPRHKITKRGQNVTFRCDPISEHNRLYWYRQTLGQGPEFLTYFQNEAQLEKSRLLSDRFSAERPKGSFSTLEIQRTEQGDSAMYLCASGRSGWGFNYGYTFGSGTRLTVV.